The clone carrying this T cell receptor beta chain was detected only a few times. The CDR3 spans 16 residues. The V and J ends lost 3 bases and 3 bases respectively, with 15 bases between them. CDR1 is SGHKS, CDR2 YYEKEE, per germline (reference sequence). These data come from a study of spatial heterogeneity in lung cancer. Study-wide context: The average count in raw reads for each unique TCR and UMI combination exceeded nine appearances.

The time point denotes: blood at routine non-recurrence follow-up after resection. Tumor, nontumor lung or frozen PBMC supplied whole RNA that was sequenced unsorted. Every cDNA TCR molecule received its own unique molecular identifier. TCRdb ran MiXCR on the 5' RACE reads and lists one entry per CDR3 protein. The sample includes 42,000 or so distinct CDR3 sequences, under 12% seen only once; the top ten take 15% to 20%. Sequenced here: PBMCs, sampled at follow-up. This sequence joins TRBV5-5 and TRBJ2-2; the D gene is possibly TRBD2 (5 bases). The sequence came from a female donor with early-stage non-small cell lung cancer. The CDR3 spells CASSSGPEAYTGELFF. The CDR3, as DNA: TGTGCCAGCAGCTCAGGACCGGAGGCCTACACCGGGGAGCTGTTTTTT.